This is a list of T cell receptor beta chains from one sample in a study of HIV-infected patients and healthy controls. TCRdb re-called the 5' RACE reads with MiXCR, one entry per CDR3 protein. The repertoire holds about 17,000 distinct CDR3 sequences, with about 5% as singletons. Sequencing used blood. These TCRs come from an adult in good health. Both conserved end residues are part of each CDR3. A D gene is named only where the DNA matches it firmly. Where a row states a size, it is once, few, many or the class of an expanded clone; other rows omit it.

CSVEDQQGPFVDTEAFF,TGCAGCGTTGAAGATCAACAGGGCCCCTTTGTGGACACTGAAGCTTTCTTT,TRBV29-1,NA,few,TRBJ1-1
CASLGSSYNSPLHF,TGTGCCAGCCTAGGGAGCTCCTATAATTCACCCCTCCACTTT,TRBV6-6,NA,many,TRBJ1-6
CSATPGTDTDTQYF,TGCAGTGCCACTCCCGGGACAGACACAGATACGCAGTATTTT,TRBV20-1,TRBD1,many,TRBJ2-3
CSADWDRLDTQYF,TGCAGTGCGGATTGGGACAGGTTAGATACGCAGTATTTT,TRBV20-1,TRBD1,many,TRBJ2-3
CSASFLTRGGQPQHF,TGCAGTGCTAGTTTTTTAACCAGGGGGGGTCAGCCCCAGCATTTT,TRBV20-1,TRBD1,NA,TRBJ1-5
CASSLDQAGGELFF,TGTGCCAGCAGCTTAGATCAGGCCGGGGGGGAACTGTTTTTT,TRBV7-2,NA,NA,TRBJ1-4
CASSFLDSNTEAFF,TGTGCCAGCAGCTTCCTCGACAGTAACACTGAAGCTTTCTTT,TRBV7-9,NA,many,TRBJ1-1
CAFRTGHNEQFF,TGTGCCTTCCGGACAGGGCACAATGAGCAGTTCTTC,TRBV5-4,TRBD1,few,TRBJ2-1
CSARPGTGTGTGELFF,TGCAGTGCCAGACCCGGGACAGGGACGGGCACCGGGGAGCTGTTTTTT,TRBV20-1,TRBD1,many,TRBJ2-2
CATRPTSGATDTQYF,TGTGCCACCAGACCGACTAGCGGGGCCACAGATACGCAGTATTTT,TRBV24-1,TRBD2,few,TRBJ2-3
CASSFSGENTEAFF,TGTGCCAGCAGTTTCTCCGGGGAGAACACTGAAGCTTTCTTT,TRBV6-2/TRBV6-3,NA,few,TRBJ1-1
CASSSPSGNEQFF,TGCGCCAGCAGCTCGCCTAGTGGCAATGAGCAGTTCTTC,TRBV5-1,NA,NA,TRBJ2-1
CASSPKRATNEKLFF,TGTGCCAGCAGCCCAAAGAGAGCAACTAATGAAAAACTGTTTTTT,TRBV7-2,NA,many,TRBJ1-4
CASSLRVVQETQYF,TGTGCCAGCAGTTTGAGAGTAGTCCAAGAGACCCAGTACTTC,TRBV28,NA,medium-sized,TRBJ2-5
CASREGQGADNEQFF,TGTGCCAGCAGAGAGGGGCAGGGGGCCGACAATGAGCAGTTCTTC,TRBV6-6,TRBD1,many,TRBJ2-1
CASSQAQGTGPGELFF,TGTGCCAGCAGCCAAGCCCAGGGGACGGGACCCGGGGAGCTGTTTTTT,TRBV3-1,NA,medium-sized,TRBJ2-2
CASSPNPGTVLQETQYF,TGTGCCAGCAGTCCCAATCCCGGGACAGTACTCCAAGAGACCCAGTACTTC,TRBV12-3/TRBV12-4,TRBD1,medium-sized,TRBJ2-5
CAIRPTANTEAFF,TGTGCCATCAGACCGACAGCGAACACTGAAGCTTTCTTT,TRBV10-3,NA,NA,TRBJ1-1
CASSFRDEQFF,TGTGCCAGCAGTTTCCGGGACGAGCAGTTCTTC,TRBV12-3/TRBV12-4,NA,many,TRBJ2-1
CASSFPPGQGYNEQFF,TGTGCCAGCAGTTTCCCTCCGGGACAGGGATACAATGAGCAGTTCTTC,TRBV12-3/TRBV12-4,TRBD1,many,TRBJ2-1
CASTREGIGGYTF,TGTGCCTCCACGAGGGAAGGGATCGGTGGCTACACCTTC,TRBV7-2,NA,many,TRBJ1-2
CASSKEPGQGDEQYF,TGTGCCAGCAGCAAAGAACCGGGACAGGGGGACGAGCAGTACTTC,TRBV4-2,TRBD1,many,TRBJ2-7
CSATGLAGSIETQYF,TGCAGTGCTACGGGACTAGCGGGGTCGATAGAGACCCAGTACTTC,TRBV20-1,TRBD2,many,TRBJ2-5
CASSLGGAMNEQYF,TGTGCCAGCAGCCTCGGGGGGGCCATGAACGAGCAGTACTTC,TRBV3-1,TRBD2,many,TRBJ2-7
CAISEQRGGDNEQFF,TGTGCCATCAGTGAACAGCGGGGGGGCGATAATGAGCAGTTCTTC,TRBV10-3,TRBD2,many,TRBJ2-1
CASSFLGGETQYF,TGTGCCAGCAGTTTCCTCGGGGGTGAGACCCAGTACTTC,TRBV12-3/TRBV12-4,NA,many,TRBJ2-5
CASSIPGQGNEKLFF,TGTGCCAGTAGTATCCCAGGACAGGGAAATGAAAAACTGTTTTTT,TRBV19,TRBD1,many,TRBJ1-4
CASETGRAGGAEAFF,TGTGCCTCCGAGACCGGAAGGGCCGGCGGGGCTGAAGCTTTCTTT,TRBV19,NA,medium-sized,TRBJ1-1
CSAREAKQGVQPQHF,TGCAGTGCTAGAGAAGCGAAACAGGGGGTTCAGCCCCAGCATTTT,TRBV20-1,TRBD1,many,TRBJ1-5
CASSYSLQGSTEAFF,TGTGCCAGCAGTTACTCTCTTCAGGGGAGCACTGAAGCTTTCTTT,TRBV6-6,NA,many,TRBJ1-1
CASSVRLRGEQFF,TGTGCAAGCAGTGTCCGCCTCAGGGGTGAGCAGTTCTTC,TRBV6-4,NA,NA,TRBJ2-1
CASSQETSGGYEQYF,TGTGCCAGCAGCCAGGAGACTAGCGGGGGGTACGAGCAGTACTTC,TRBV3-1,TRBD2,medium-sized,TRBJ2-7
CASSLLEGGGGYTF,TGTGCCAGCAGTTTATTAGAGGGGGGCGGTGGCTACACCTTC,TRBV27,NA,many,TRBJ1-2
CASSLGDHNTEAFF,TGCGCCAGCAGCTTGGGGGACCATAACACTGAAGCTTTCTTT,TRBV5-1,NA,many,TRBJ1-1
CASSLRDTRFF,TGTGCCAGCAGCCTCCGGGACACCCGTTTTTTC,TRBV5-6,NA,many,TRBJ2-7
CASSLMLVGANVLTF,TGTGCCAGCAGCTTGATGTTAGTTGGGGCCAACGTCCTGACTTTC,TRBV5-4,NA,few,TRBJ2-6
CSARDPQTQETQYF,TGCAGTGCTAGAGATCCACAGACTCAAGAGACCCAGTACTTC,TRBV20-1,NA,few,TRBJ2-5
CASSSTTPYNEQFF,TGTGCCAGCAGCTCCACTACACCTTACAATGAGCAGTTCTTC,TRBV7-9,NA,many,TRBJ2-1
CASSPQNTGELFF,TGTGCCAGCAGCCCGCAGAACACCGGGGAGCTGTTTTTT,TRBV7-9,NA,many,TRBJ2-2
CSARELRRGAFF,TGCAGTGCTAGAGAGTTGAGAAGGGGAGCTTTCTTT,TRBV20-1,NA,many,TRBJ1-1
CSVDLDEAFF,TGCAGCGTTGATTTGGATGAAGCTTTCTTT,TRBV29-1,NA,NA,TRBJ1-1
CDSRRLSRNEQFF,TGTGACAGCAGGAGACTCTCCCGCAATGAGCAGTTCTTC,TRBV6-2/TRBV6-3,NA,many,TRBJ2-1
CASSSSARNTEAFF,TGCGCCAGCAGCAGTTCGGCGCGGAACACTGAAGCTTTCTTT,TRBV5-1,NA,many,TRBJ1-1
CASSLGSTKNIQYF,TGTGCCAGCAGCTTAGGGTCCACCAAAAACATTCAGTACTTC,TRBV7-2,NA,many,TRBJ2-4
CATRSLDRLSNQPQHF,TGTGCCACCCGATCTTTAGACAGGCTCTCCAATCAGCCCCAGCATTTT,TRBV6-5,NA,many,TRBJ1-5
CASSPRFPQGASPADTQYF,TGTGCCAGCAGCCCCCGATTTCCGCAGGGTGCGTCCCCGGCAGATACGCAGTATTTT,TRBV14,NA,many,TRBJ2-3
CASSPRRRSYEQYF,TGTGCCAGCAGCCCTAGAAGGCGCTCCTACGAGCAGTACTTC,TRBV13,NA,medium-sized,TRBJ2-7
CASSLMGGRTDTQYF,TGTGCCAGCAGCTTAATGGGCGGCCGCACAGATACGCAGTATTTT,TRBV7-8,NA,medium-sized,TRBJ2-3
CASSSSTQQPQHF,TGTGCCAGCAGTTCCTCAACCCAGCAGCCCCAGCATTTT,TRBV28,NA,NA,TRBJ1-5
CSARDLRTVNEKLFF,TGCAGTGCTAGAGATCTACGCACAGTAAATGAAAAACTGTTTTTT,TRBV20-1,NA,medium-sized,TRBJ1-4
CASSMTSDPSTDTQYF,TGTGCCAGCAGCATGACTAGTGATCCGAGCACAGATACGCAGTATTTT,TRBV7-9,NA,many,TRBJ2-3
CSARNPRALNTEAFF,TGCAGTGCTAGAAACCCTCGGGCCTTGAACACTGAAGCTTTCTTT,TRBV20-1,NA,many,TRBJ1-1
CSADGTGASHEQYF,TGCAGTGCTGACGGGACAGGGGCTTCCCACGAGCAGTACTTC,TRBV20-1,TRBD1,many,TRBJ2-7
CASSLTGSYNSPLHF,TGTGCCAGCAGCCTCACAGGGAGTTATAATTCACCCCTCCACTTT,TRBV7-9,NA,few,TRBJ1-6
CASSQSGGVPYEQYF,TGTGCCAGCAGCCAAAGCGGGGGGGTTCCCTACGAGCAGTACTTC,TRBV7-3,TRBD2,few,TRBJ2-7
CSAREKENEAFF,TGCAGTGCTAGAGAAAAGGAAAATGAAGCTTTCTTT,TRBV20-1,NA,medium-sized,TRBJ1-1